These T cell receptor beta chains were read from a single sample in a study of beta chain features in type 1 diabetes. TCRdb keeps only in-frame clones here, not all; method: immunoSEQ multiplex PCR. Seen here are 350,000 to 450,000 clones, approximately 15% observed once, and the top ten hold around 0.035%. Sequences were obtained from naive CD4+ T cells from blood. The receptors were gathered from a man aged 30 to 39 in good health. CDR3s include the opening cysteine and the closing phenylalanine or tryptophan. A D gene is named only where the DNA matches it firmly. Clone size is not always given. Where it is, it says once, few, many or a class for expanded clones.

size: .
V: TRBV4-2
D: .
J: TRBJ1-1
DNA: TGTGCCAGCAGCCGCCAGGGGCTGGTCACTGAAGCTTTCTTT
CDR3: CASSRQGLVTEAFF

size: few
V: TRBV13
D: TRBD1
J: TRBJ1-3
DNA: TGTGCCAGCAGCTTAGGACTCGACAGGGCTAACTCTGGAAACACCATATATTTT
CDR3: CASSLGLDRANSGNTIYF

size: .
V: TRBV7-8
D: .
J: TRBJ2-3
DNA: TGTGCCAGCAGACCTCGTGGGAGAGATACGCAGTATTTT
CDR3: CASRPRGRDTQYF

size: .
V: TRBV21-1
D: .
J: TRBJ1-1
DNA: TGTGCCAGCACCAGGGTAGGGAACACTGAAGCTTTCTTT
CDR3: CASTRVGNTEAFF

size: few
V: TRBV11-2
D: .
J: TRBJ2-7
DNA: TGTGCCAGCAGCCCGATGGGAGAGCAGTACTTC
CDR3: CASSPMGEQYF

size: few
V: TRBV25-1
D: TRBD2
J: TRBJ2-1
DNA: TGTGCCAGCAGTGACCCTAGCGGGGGTTTCTACAATGAGCAGTTCTTC
CDR3: CASSDPSGGFYNEQFF

size: .
V: TRBV7-2
D: TRBD1
J: TRBJ2-3
DNA: TGTGCCAGCAGCTTAGGATACAGGGGAGCAGATACGCAGTATTTT
CDR3: CASSLGYRGADTQYF

size: .
V: TRBV18
D: TRBD2
J: TRBJ2-2
DNA: TGTGCCAGCTCACCCTCGCTAGCGGGAGAGAACACCGGGGAGCTGTTTTTT
CDR3: CASSPSLAGENTGELFF

size: few
V: TRBV7-2
D: TRBD1
J: TRBJ2-5
DNA: TGTGCCAGCCGCGTGTCAGGGGGCCTGGAGACCCAGTACTTC
CDR3: CASRVSGGLETQYF

size: .
V: TRBV27
D: .
J: TRBJ1-1
DNA: TGTGCCAGCAACTCTCTCGGGAGGACTGAAGCTTTCTTT
CDR3: CASNSLGRTEAFF

size: few
V: TRBV4-3
D: TRBD2
J: TRBJ2-5
DNA: TGCGCCAGCAGCCAGACGGGACTAGCGGGGTCAGAGACCCAGTACTTC
CDR3: CASSQTGLAGSETQYF

size: few
V: TRBV29-1
D: .
J: TRBJ2-3
DNA: TGCAGCGTTGAGGGGAGACTCACAGATACGCAGTATTTT
CDR3: CSVEGRLTDTQYF

size: few
V: TRBV5-4
D: .
J: TRBJ2-7
DNA: TGTGCCAGCAGCTTGCGGACAGCGCCCTACGAGCAGTACTTC
CDR3: CASSLRTAPYEQYF

size: .
V: TRBV7-9
D: .
J: TRBJ2-6
DNA: TGTGCCAGCAGCTCTTACATCCTCTCTGGGGCCAACGTCCTGACTTTC
CDR3: CASSSYILSGANVLTF

size: .
V: TRBV30
D: .
J: TRBJ1-2
DNA: TGTGCCTGGAGTGTACTCTCTGGGGGCGGTGGCTACACCTTC
CDR3: CAWSVLSGGGGYTF

size: .
V: TRBV29-1
D: TRBD2
J: TRBJ2-2
DNA: TGCAGCGTTGTGCGAGCGGGAAGCACCGGGGAGCTGTTTTTT
CDR3: CSVVRAGSTGELFF

size: few
V: TRBV7-2
D: TRBD1
J: TRBJ2-7
DNA: TGTGCCAGCAGCTTAGTACCAGGGGGCTACGAGCAGTACTTC
CDR3: CASSLVPGGYEQYF

size: .
V: TRBV7-2
D: .
J: TRBJ1-1
DNA: TGTGCCAGCAGCTCATACGAAAACACTGAAGCTTTCTTT
CDR3: CASSSYENTEAFF

size: few
V: TRBV14
D: .
J: TRBJ1-1
DNA: TGTGCCAGCAGCCAAGATCGGGGGGCGAACACTGAAGCTTTCTTT
CDR3: CASSQDRGANTEAFF

size: .
V: TRBV5-1
D: TRBD2
J: TRBJ2-5
DNA: TGCGCCAGCAGCTCGGGACTAGCGGTCATACAAGAGACCCAGTACTTC
CDR3: CASSSGLAVIQETQYF

size: .
V: TRBV9
D: .
J: TRBJ2-7
DNA: TGTGCCAGCAGCGTGGCAGGGCCCTACGAGCAGTACTTC
CDR3: CASSVAGPYEQYF

size: .
V: TRBV5-4
D: .
J: TRBJ1-2
DNA: TGTGCCAGCAGCTTGCCGGGCAGAATAGCTAACTATGGCTACACCTTC
CDR3: CASSLPGRIANYGYTF

size: few
V: TRBV7-2
D: TRBD2
J: TRBJ2-3
DNA: TGTGCCAGCAGGAGGACTAGCGGGGCGCCACCTAGCACAGATACGCAGTATTTT
CDR3: CASRRTSGAPPSTDTQYF

size: .
V: TRBV30
D: .
J: TRBJ1-5
DNA: TGTGCCTGGTCCCGCGTCAGGGCCTTTCCCTATAGCAATCAGCCCCAGCATTTT
CDR3: CAWSRVRAFPYSNQPQHF

size: few
V: TRBV4-3
D: TRBD1
J: TRBJ2-3
DNA: TGCGCCAGCAGCCGGGACAGGCCCACAGATACGCAGTATTTT
CDR3: CASSRDRPTDTQYF